The 4 T cell receptor beta chains given below trace back to one sample, sequenced in a study of cytomegalovirus exposure and HLA in healthy donors. Primers included in the PCR were 60 Vbeta and 13 Jbeta primers. Sequenced by immunoSEQ multiplex PCR; TCRdb stores in-frame clones only, minus some. Of around 87,000 clones listed, 76% are singletons. The material sequenced was PBMCs. All receptors derive from a man in his forties in good health and CMV-seronegative.

V and J are TRBV19 and TRBJ2-3; the D is unclear. CDR1 is LNHDA and CDR2 is SQIVND in the germline V gene (reference sequence). The germline V and J ends were trimmed by 5 bases and 3 bases, with 12 bases remaining between them. This CDR3 is built from 14 residues. CDR3 sequence: CASSYRISTDTQYF. CDR3 in DNA: TGTGCCAGTAGTTACCGTATCAGTACAGATACGCAGTATTTT.

The rearrangement uses TRBV6-4 and TRBJ2-3, with D tentatively TRBD1 (6 bases). CDR1 is MRHNA and CDR2 is SNTAGT in the germline V gene. Between the trimmed V and J ends, which lost 4 bases and 4 bases, there was a span of 15 bases. The CDR3 contains 15 residues. Here the CDR3 DNA reads TGTGCCAGCAGTGGATCCGGGTCAGGGGCAGATACGCAGTATTTT. Its protein is CASSGSGSGADTQYF.

A remark on this clone: The sample carries other DNA sequences with the same CDR3. The V gene is TRBV7-2, the J gene TRBJ2-7, with D unresolved. CDR3 length: 13 amino acids. Per the germline V gene, CDR1 is SGHTA and CDR2 is FQGNSA. V lost 3 bases and J lost 6, with 12 bases in between. CDR3 protein: CASSLAQAGEQYF. Written as DNA, the CDR3 is TGTGCCAGCAGCTTGGCGCAGGCAGGCGAGCAGTACTTC.

This clone occurred once. The gene calls are TRBV6-1 and TRBJ2-7; 10 bases align to TRBD1. Germline CDR1 reads MNHNS; CDR2 reads SASEGT. This CDR3 region has 15 residues. The junction had 9 bases not matched to a gene; V was cut back by 5 bases and J by 5 bases. The CDR3 loop reads CASSPRQGALNEQYF. The CDR3 DNA reads as TGTGCCAGCAGTCCGCGACAGGGGGCGCTCAACGAGCAGTACTTC.